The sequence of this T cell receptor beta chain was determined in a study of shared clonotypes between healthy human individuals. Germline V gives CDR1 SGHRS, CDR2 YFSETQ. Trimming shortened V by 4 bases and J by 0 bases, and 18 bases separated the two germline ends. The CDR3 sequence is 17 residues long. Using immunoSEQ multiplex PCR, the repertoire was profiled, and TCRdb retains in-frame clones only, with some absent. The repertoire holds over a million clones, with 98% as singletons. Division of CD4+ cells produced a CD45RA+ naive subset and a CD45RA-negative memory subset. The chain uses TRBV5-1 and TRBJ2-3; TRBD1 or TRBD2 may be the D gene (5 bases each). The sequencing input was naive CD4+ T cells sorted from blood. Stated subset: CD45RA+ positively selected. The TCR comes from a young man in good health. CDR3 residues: CASSPHWGRSSTDTQYF. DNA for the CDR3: TGCGCCAGCAGCCCACACTGGGGACGATCTAGCACAGATACGCAGTATTTT.